This T cell receptor beta chain was documented in a study of radiotherapy plus CTLA-4 blockade in lung cancer. The CDR3 extends over 17 amino acids. Germline CDR1 and CDR2: KGHSH and LQKENI. With V trimmed by 3 bases and J by 3 bases, 13 bases remained unmatched. Here immunoSEQ multiplex PCR was the method, and the copy in TCRdb shows in-frame clones only, minus some. Of roughly 120,000 clones listed, 75% to 80% are singletons. The rearrangement uses TRBV18 and TRBJ1-1, with 7 bases matching TRBD1. This TCR came from a human donor with non-small cell lung cancer who had a partial response to radiotherapy plus ipilimumab. The sequencing used peripheral blood, collected from a patient treated with radiotherapy plus ipilimumab. Written as DNA, the CDR3 is TGTGCCAGCTCACCGGCACTTCCGGGACAGAAATACACTGAAGCTTTCTTT. This encodes CASSPALPGQKYTEAFF.